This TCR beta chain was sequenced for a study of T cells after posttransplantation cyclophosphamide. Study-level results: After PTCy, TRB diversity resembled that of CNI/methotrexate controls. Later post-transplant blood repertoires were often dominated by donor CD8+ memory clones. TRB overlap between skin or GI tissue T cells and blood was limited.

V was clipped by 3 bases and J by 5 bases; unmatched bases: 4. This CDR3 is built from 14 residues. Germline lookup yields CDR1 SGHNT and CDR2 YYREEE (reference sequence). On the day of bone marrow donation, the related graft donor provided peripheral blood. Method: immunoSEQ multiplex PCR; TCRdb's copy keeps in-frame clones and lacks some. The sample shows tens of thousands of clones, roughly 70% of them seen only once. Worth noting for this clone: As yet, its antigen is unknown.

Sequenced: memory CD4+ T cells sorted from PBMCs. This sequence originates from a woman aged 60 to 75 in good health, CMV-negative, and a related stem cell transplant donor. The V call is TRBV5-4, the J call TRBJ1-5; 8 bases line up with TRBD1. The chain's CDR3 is CASSSGQGDQPQHF. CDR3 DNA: TGTGCCAGCAGCTCCGGACAGGGCGATCAGCCCCAGCATTTT.